This TCR beta chain came from a study of T cell repertoires in cytomegalovirus infection. Study overall: CMV infection together with matching HLA type was indicated by public TCR beta signatures.

TCRdb passed the reads through MiXCR, listing each CDR3 protein once. The table includes 400,000 or so distinct CDR3 sequences, about a sixth detected once. Details on this clonotype: Its antigen is not identified.

Points from the study as a whole: It was HLA-C-restricted CMV-specific TCR beta clonotypes that dominated the response ex vivo. Cumulative frequency (of public TCR beta family members) identified carriers of CMV plus the relevant HLA.

Per germline, CDR1 SGHRS and CDR2 YFSETQ. CDR3 length equals 15 residues. Trimming shortened V by 3 bases and J by 5 bases, and 14 bases separated the two germline ends. Material: PBMCs. V gene TRBV5-1 combines with J gene TRBJ1-4; D possibly corresponds to TRBD1 (5 bases). The TCR originated in a human donor in good health (CMV status not recorded). Some clones in this sample may be carry-over from other donors' samples. The CDR3 DNA follows: TGCGCCAGCAGCTCTCAGGGAAGTACGAATGAAAAACTGTTTTTT. Residues: CASSSQGSTNEKLFF.